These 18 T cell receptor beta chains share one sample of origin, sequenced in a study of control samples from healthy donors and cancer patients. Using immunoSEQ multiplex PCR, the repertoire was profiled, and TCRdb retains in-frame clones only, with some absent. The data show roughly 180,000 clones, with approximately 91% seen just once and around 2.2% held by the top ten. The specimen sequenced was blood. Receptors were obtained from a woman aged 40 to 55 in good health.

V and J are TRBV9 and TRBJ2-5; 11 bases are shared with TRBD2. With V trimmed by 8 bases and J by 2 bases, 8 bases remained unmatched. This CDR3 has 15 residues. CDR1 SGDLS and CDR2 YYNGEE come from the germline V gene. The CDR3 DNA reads TGTGCCAGTAGCCTAGCGGGGGGCAAACAAGAGACCCAGTACTTC. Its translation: CASSLAGGKQETQYF.

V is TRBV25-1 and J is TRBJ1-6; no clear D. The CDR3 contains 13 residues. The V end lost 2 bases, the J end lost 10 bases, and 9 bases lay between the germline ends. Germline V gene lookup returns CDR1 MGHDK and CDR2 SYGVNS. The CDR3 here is CASSERFDSPLHF. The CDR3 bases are TGTGCCAGCAGTGAACGATTTGACTCACCCCTCCACTTT.

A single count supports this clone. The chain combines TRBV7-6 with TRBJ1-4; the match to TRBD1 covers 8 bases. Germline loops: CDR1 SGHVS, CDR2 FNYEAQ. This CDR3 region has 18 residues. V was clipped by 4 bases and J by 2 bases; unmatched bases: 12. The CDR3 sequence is CASSSRTGDRSTNEKLFF. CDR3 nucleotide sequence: TGTGCCAGCAGCTCTAGGACGGGGGACAGGTCGACTAATGAAAAACTGTTTTTT. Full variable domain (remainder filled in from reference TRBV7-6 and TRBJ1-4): GAGVSQSPRYKVTKRGQDVALRCDPISGHVSLYWYRQALGQGPEFLTYFNYEAQQDKSGLPNDRFSAERPEGSISTLTIQRTEQRDSAMYRCASSSRTGDRSTNEKLFFGSGTQLSVL.

Here the CDR3 DNA reads TGCGCCAGCAGCCTAACAGGGGGCAATGAGCAGTTCTTC. Residues: CASSLTGGNEQFF. The V call is TRBV4-1, the J call TRBJ2-1; 8 nucleotides agree with TRBD1. The V segment lost 4 bases and the J segment 6 bases; nucleotides outside the gene matches: 2. The CDR3 runs to 13 residues. Looked up from germline, CDR1 is MGHRA and CDR2 is YSYEKL.

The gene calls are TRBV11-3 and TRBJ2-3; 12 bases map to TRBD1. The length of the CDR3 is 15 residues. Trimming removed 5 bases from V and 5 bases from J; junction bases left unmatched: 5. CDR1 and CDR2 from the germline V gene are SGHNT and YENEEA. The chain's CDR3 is CASSPGTGGLDTQYF. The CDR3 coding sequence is TGTGCCAGCAGCCCCGGGACAGGGGGCCTAGATACGCAGTATTTT. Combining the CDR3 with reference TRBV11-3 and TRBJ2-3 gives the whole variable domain EAGVVQSPRYKIIEKKQPVAFWCNPISGHNTLYWYLQNLGQGPELLIRYENEEAVDDSQLPKDRFSAERLKGVDSTLKIQPAELGDSAVYLCASSPGTGGLDTQYFGPGTRLTVL.

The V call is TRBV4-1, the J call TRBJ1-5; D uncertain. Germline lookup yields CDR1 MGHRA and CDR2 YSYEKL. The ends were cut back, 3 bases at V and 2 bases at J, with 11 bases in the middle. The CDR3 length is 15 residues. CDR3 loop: CASSQAASGNQPQHF. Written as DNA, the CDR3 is TGCGCCAGCAGCCAGGCAGCCTCGGGCAATCAGCCCCAGCATTTT.

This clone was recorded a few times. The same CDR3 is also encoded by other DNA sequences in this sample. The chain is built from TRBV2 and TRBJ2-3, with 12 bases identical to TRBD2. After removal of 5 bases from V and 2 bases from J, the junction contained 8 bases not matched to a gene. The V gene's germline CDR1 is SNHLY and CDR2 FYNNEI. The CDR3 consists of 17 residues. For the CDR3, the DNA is TGTGCCAGCAGTCCACGACTAGCGGGGGACTTCACAGATACGCAGTATTTT. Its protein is CASSPRLAGDFTDTQYF.

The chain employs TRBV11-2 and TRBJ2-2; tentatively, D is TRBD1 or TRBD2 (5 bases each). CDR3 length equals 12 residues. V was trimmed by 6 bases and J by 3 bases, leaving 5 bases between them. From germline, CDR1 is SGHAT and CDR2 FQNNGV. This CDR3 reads CASRGDTGELFF. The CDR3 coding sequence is TGTGCCAGCAGGGGGGACACCGGGGAGCTGTTTTTT.

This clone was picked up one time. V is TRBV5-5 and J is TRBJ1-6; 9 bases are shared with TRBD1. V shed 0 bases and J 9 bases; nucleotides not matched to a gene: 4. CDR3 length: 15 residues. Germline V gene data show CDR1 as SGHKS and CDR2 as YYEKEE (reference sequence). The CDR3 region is CASSLGGQGSSPLHF. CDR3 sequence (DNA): TGTGCCAGCAGCTTGGGGGGACAGGGAAGTTCACCCCTCCACTTT. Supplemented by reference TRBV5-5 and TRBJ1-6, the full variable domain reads DAGVTQSPTHLIKTRGQQVTLRCSPISGHKSVSWYQQVLGQGPQFIFQYYEKEERGRGNFPDRFSARQFPNYSSELNVNALLLGDSALYLCASSLGGQGSSPLHFGNGTRLTVT.

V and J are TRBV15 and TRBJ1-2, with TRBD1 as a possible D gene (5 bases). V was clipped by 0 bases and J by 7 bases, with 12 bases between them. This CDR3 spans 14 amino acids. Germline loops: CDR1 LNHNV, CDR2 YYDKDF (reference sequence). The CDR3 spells CATSRDVAGFGYTF. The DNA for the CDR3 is TGTGCCACCAGCAGAGATGTCGCAGGGTTTGGCTACACCTTC.

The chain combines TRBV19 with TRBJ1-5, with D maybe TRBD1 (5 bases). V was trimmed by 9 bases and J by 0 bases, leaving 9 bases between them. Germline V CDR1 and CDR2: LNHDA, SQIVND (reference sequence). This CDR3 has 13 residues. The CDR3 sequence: CASRQYSNQPQHF. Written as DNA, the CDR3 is TGTGCCAGCCGACAGTATAGCAATCAGCCCCAGCATTTT.

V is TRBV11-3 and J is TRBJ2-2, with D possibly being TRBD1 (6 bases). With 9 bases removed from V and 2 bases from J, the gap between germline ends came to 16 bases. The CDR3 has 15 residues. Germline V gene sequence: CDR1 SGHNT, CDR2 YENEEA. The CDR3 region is CASSHRDQNTGELFF. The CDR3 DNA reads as TGTGCCAGTTCGCACAGGGACCAAAACACCGGGGAGCTGTTTTTT. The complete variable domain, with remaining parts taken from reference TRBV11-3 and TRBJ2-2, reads EAGVVQSPRYKIIEKKQPVAFWCNPISGHNTLYWYLQNLGQGPELLIRYENEEAVDDSQLPKDRFSAERLKGVDSTLKIQPAELGDSAVYLCASSHRDQNTGELFFGEGSRLTVL.

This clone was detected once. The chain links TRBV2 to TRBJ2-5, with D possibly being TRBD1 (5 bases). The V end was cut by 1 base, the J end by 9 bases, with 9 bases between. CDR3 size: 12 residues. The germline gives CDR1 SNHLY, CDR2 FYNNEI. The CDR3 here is CASSEDPGPQYF. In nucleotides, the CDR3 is TGTGCCAGCAGTGAAGACCCAGGGCCCCAGTACTTC.

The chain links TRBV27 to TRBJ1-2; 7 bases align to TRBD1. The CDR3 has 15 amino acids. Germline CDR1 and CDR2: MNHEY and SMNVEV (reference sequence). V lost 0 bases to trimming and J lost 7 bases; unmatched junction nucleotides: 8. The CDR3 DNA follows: TGTGCCAGCAGTTTATCGTTGGAGACAGGGATTGGCTACACCTTC. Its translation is CASSLSLETGIGYTF.

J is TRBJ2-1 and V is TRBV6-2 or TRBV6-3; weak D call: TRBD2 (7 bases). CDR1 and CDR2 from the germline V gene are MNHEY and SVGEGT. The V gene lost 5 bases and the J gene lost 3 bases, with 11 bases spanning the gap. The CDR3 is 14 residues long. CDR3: CASSGGADYNEQFF. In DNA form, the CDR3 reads TGTGCCAGCAGTGGGGGGGCCGACTACAATGAGCAGTTCTTC.

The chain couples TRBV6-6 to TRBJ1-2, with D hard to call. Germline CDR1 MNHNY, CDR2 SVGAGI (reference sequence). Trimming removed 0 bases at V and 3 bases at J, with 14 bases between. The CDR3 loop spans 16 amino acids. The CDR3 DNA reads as TGTGCCAGCAGTTACTCGATTCATGTAGTTGACTATGGCTACACCTTC. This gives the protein CASSYSIHVVDYGYTF.

The CDR3 spells CASTAQGSGTQYF. The CDR3 DNA sequence: TGTGCCAGCACCGCCCAGGGTTCCGGGACCCAGTACTTC. The chain combines TRBV3-1 (or the pseudogene TRBV3-2) with TRBJ2-5; D may be TRBD1 (5 bases). Germline V gene lookup returns CDR1 LGHDT and CDR2 YNNKEL (reference sequence). V was shortened by 7 bases and J by 7 bases, with 16 bases between the two germline ends. The CDR3 is made up of 13 amino acids.

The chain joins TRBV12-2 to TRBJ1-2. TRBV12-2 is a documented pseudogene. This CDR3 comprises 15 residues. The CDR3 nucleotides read TGTGCAAGTCGCATCCGCGCCGGGTGCAATTATGGCTACACCTTC. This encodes CASRIRAGCNYGYTF.